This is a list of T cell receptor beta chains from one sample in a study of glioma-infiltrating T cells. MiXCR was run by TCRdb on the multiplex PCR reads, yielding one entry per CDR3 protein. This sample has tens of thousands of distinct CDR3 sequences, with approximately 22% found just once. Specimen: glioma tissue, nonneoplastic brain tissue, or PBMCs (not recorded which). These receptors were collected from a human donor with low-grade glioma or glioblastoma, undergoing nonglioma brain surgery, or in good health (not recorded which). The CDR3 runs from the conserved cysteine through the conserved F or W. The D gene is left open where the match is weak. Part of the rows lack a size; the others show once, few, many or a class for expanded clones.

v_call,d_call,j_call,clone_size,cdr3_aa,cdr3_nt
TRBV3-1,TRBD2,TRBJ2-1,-,CASSQKRLAGVNEQFF,TGTGCCAGCAGCCAAAAGAGACTAGCGGGAGTGAATGAGCAGTTCTTC
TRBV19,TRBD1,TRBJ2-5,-,CASSMEQGGETQYF,TGTGCCAGTAGTATGGAACAGGGGGGAGAGACCCAGTACTTC
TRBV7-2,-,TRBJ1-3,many,CASSPRTSPGNTIYF,TGTGCCAGCAGCCCCCGGACAAGTCCTGGAAACACCATATATTTT
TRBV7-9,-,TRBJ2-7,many,CASSLSRGTYEQYF,TGTGCCAGCAGCTTAAGTCGCGGTACCTACGAGCAGTACTTC
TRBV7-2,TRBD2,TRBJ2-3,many,CASSPGTKSTDTQYF,TGTGCCAGCAGCCCCGGGACTAAAAGCACAGATACGCAGTATTTT
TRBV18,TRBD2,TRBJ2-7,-,CASSPTSGNSEQYF,TGTGCCAGCTCACCAACTAGCGGGAATAGCGAGCAGTACTTC
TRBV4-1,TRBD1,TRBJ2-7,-,CASSQGTGREQYF,TGCGCCAGCAGCCAAGGGACAGGGAGGGAGCAGTACTTC
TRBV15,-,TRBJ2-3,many,CATSREVSPTDTQYF,TGTGCCACCAGCAGAGAGGTTAGCCCCACAGATACGCAGTATTTT
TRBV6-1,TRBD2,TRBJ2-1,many,CASTGGLAGRYNEQFF,TGTGCCAGCACGGGAGGACTAGCGGGCCGGTACAATGAGCAGTTCTTC
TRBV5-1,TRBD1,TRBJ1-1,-,CASSLLIGTALNTEAFF,TGCGCCAGCAGCTTGCTTATCGGGACAGCCTTGAACACTGAAGCTTTCTTT
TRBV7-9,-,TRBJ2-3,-,CASSLVSRETDTQYF,TGTGCCAGCAGCTTAGTGTCGCGAGAAACAGATACGCAGTATTTT
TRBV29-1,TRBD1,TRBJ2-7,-,CSVERDRGDGQYF,TGCAGCGTTGAAAGGGACAGGGGCGATGGGCAGTACTTC
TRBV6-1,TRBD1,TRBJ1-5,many,CASRRTGGAGQPQHF,TGTGCCAGCAGACGGACAGGGGGCGCGGGTCAGCCCCAGCATTTT
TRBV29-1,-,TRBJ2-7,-,CSIRGQGGGEQYF,TGCAGCATTCGAGGGCAGGGAGGTGGTGAGCAGTACTTC
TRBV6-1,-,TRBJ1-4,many,CASSSAGTGNEKLFF,TGTGCCAGCAGTTCCGCCGGGACGGGTAATGAAAAACTGTTTTTT
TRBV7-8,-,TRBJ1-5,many,CASSLVRQGGRSNQPQHF,TGTGCCAGCAGCTTAGTTCGGCAGGGTGGGCGAAGCAATCAGCCCCAGCATTTT
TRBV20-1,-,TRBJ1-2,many,CSARDGVDYTF,TGCAGTGCTAGAGATGGAGTGGACTACACCTTC
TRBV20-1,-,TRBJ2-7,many,CSASAGNEQYF,TGCAGTGCTAGCGCGGGGAACGAGCAGTACTTC
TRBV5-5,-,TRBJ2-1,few,CASSLAPSPNEQFF,TGTGCCAGCAGCTTGGCCCCTAGCCCCAATGAGCAGTTCTTC
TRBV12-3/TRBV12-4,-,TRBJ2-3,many,CASSLKGADTQYF,TGTGCCAGCAGTTTAAAGGGGGCAGATACGCAGTATTTT
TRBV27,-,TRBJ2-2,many,CASSWDTSGGELFF,TGTGCCAGCAGTTGGGACACGTCGGGGGGGGAGCTGTTTTTT
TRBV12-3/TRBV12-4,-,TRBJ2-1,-,CASSFHRDGEQFF,TGTGCCAGCAGTTTCCACCGGGATGGGGAGCAGTTCTTC
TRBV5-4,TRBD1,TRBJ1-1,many,CASSLGTGGIRNTEAFF,TGTGCCAGCAGCTTGGGTACAGGGGGTATTAGGAACACTGAAGCTTTCTTT
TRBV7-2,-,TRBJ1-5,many,CASSLDTGKSKPQHF,TGTGCCAGCAGCTTAGATACAGGGAAGTCAAAGCCCCAGCATTTT
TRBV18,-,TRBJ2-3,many,CASSPRFTDTQYF,TGTGCCAGCTCACCACGTTTCACAGATACGCAGTATTTT
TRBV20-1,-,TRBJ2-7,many,CSARAGTYNPYEQYF,TGCAGTGCTAGAGCCGGGACATATAATCCCTACGAGCAGTACTTC
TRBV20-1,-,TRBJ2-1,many,CSARPEDWSEQFF,TGCAGTGCTAGGCCGGAGGACTGGAGTGAGCAGTTCTTC
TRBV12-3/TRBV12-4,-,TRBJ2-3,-,CASSFGDSITDTQYF,TGTGCCAGCAGTTTCGGGGACTCCATCACAGATACGCAGTATTTT
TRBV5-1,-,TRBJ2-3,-,CASSLGTYGTGDTQYF,TGCGCCAGCAGCTTGGGGACATATGGAACAGGAGATACGCAGTATTTT
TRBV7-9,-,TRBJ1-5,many,CASSFSADSNQPQHF,TGTGCCAGCAGCTTTTCGGCCGATAGCAATCAGCCCCAGCATTTT
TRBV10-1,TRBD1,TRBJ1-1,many,CASSESRDRGANTEAFF,TGCGCCAGCAGCGAGTCCCGGGACAGGGGTGCGAACACTGAAGCTTTCTTT
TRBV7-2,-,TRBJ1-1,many,CASSLIFGGGEAFF,TGTGCCAGCAGCTTAATCTTCGGGGGGGGTGAAGCTTTCTTT
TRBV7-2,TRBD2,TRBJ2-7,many,CASSRDQRGSYEQYF,TGTGCCAGCAGTCGGGACCAGCGGGGGTCCTACGAGCAGTACTTC